Sequencing of this T cell receptor (beta chain) was carried out in a study of blood T cell repertoires in COVID-19. Across the study: COVID-19 samples collected from the United States, Italy and Spain covered acute and convalescent phases.

Enrollees, about 18 to 89 years old, lived in 24 US areas. CDR1 is SQVTM, CDR2 ANQGSEA, per germline. The trim removed 3 bases at V and 5 bases at J, leaving 8 bases unmatched. The CDR3 is made up of 14 amino acids. Using immunoSEQ multiplex PCR, the repertoire was profiled, and TCRdb retains in-frame clones only, with some absent. In the table there are 180,000 or so clones, 87% of which are singletons. The TCR originated in a human donor with acute COVID-19. The donor label of this sample is uncertain. V usage is TRBV29-1 and J usage is TRBJ2-7; 9 nucleotides align to TRBD1. Sequenced input: PBMCs or T cells enriched from blood (not recorded which). In DNA, the CDR3 is TGCAGCGTTGAGCGGACAGGGGCACAGGACGAGCAGTACTTC. Residues: CSVERTGAQDEQYF.